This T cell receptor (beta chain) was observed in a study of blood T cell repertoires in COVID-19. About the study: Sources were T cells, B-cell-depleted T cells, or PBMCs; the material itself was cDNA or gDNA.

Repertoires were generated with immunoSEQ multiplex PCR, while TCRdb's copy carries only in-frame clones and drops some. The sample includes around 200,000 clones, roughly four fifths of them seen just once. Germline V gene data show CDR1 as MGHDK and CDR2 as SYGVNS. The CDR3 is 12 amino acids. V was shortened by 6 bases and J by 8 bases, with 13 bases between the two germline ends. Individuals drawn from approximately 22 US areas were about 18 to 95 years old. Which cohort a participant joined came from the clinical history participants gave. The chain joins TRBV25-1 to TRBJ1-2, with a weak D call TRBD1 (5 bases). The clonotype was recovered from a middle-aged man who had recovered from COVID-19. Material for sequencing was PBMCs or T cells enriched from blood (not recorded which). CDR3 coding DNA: TGTGCCAGCAGGTCTCCGGGGGGAGGCTACACCTTC. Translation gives CASRSPGGGYTF.